These 24 T cell receptor beta chains originate from one sample sequenced in a study of technical replicates of blood from four donors. Assay used: immunoSEQ multiplex PCR; TCRdb lists only in-frame clones, some missing. This sample has tens of thousands of clones, with just under 95% found just once. The sequenced sample consisted of T cells isolated from PBMCs. All receptors come from a human donor in good health.

This clone occurred once. The chain uses TRBV14 and TRBJ1-1, with TRBD1 identical over 7 bases. V lost 4 bases, J lost 5 bases, and 7 bases stayed unmatched. The CDR3 covers 14 residues. Per germline, CDR1 SGHDN and CDR2 FVKESK. Written as DNA, the CDR3 is TGTGCCAGCAGCCTAAGCTCAGGGGGAACTGAAGCTTTCTTT. As protein: CASSLSSGGTEAFF.

The CDR3 reads CSVEWDSGYEQYF. The CDR3 DNA follows: TGCAGCGTTGAGTGGGACAGTGGATACGAGCAGTACTTC. V and J are TRBV29-1 and TRBJ2-7, with 7 bases that match TRBD1. CDR3 length: 13 residues. In germline, CDR1 is SQVTM, CDR2 ANQGSEA. V lost 3 bases to trimming and J lost 4 bases; unmatched junction nucleotides: 6.

This chain's CDR3 is CATQLGFGNEQFF. As DNA, the CDR3 is TGTGCCACCCAACTCGGGTTCGGCAATGAGCAGTTCTTC. The rearrangement uses TRBV5-8 and TRBJ2-1; D unresolved. Germline V gene sequence: CDR1 SGHTS, CDR2 YDEGEE. The CDR3 has 13 residues. Trimming shortened V by 9 bases and J by 6 bases, and 16 bases separated the two germline ends.

About this clone itself: This same CDR3 is encoded by further DNA sequences in the sample. The chain is built from TRBV19 and TRBJ1-2, with 8 bases identical to TRBD1. The CDR3 covers 13 residues. After removal of 5 bases from V and 8 bases from J, the junction contained 7 bases not matched to a gene. Germline V gene data show CDR1 as LNHDA and CDR2 as SQIVND (reference sequence). CDR3 residues: CASSLGQGYGYTF. CDR3 sequence (DNA): TGTGCCAGTAGTCTAGGACAGGGCTACGGCTACACCTTC.

This sequence joins TRBV28 and TRBJ2-5; 11 nucleotides line up with TRBD1. Germline V gene lookup returns CDR1 MDHEN and CDR2 SYDVKM. Trimming removed 6 bases from V and 5 bases from J; junction bases left unmatched: 11. The CDR3 has 16 amino acids. The CDR3: CASSPRTGGIWETQYF. CDR3 in DNA: TGTGCCAGCAGCCCGAGGACAGGGGGCATTTGGGAGACCCAGTACTTC.

The chain carries TRBV10-3 and TRBJ2-2; TRBD2 aligns across 14 bases. The CDR3 contains 15 residues. Looked up from germline, CDR1 is ENHRY and CDR2 is SYGVKD. Trimming at V came to 11 bases and at J to 3 bases, leaving 5 bases not matched to a gene. CDR3 bases: TGTGCCGTCGGACTAGCGGGAGGATACACCGGGGAGCTGTTTTTT. Protein product: CAVGLAGGYTGELFF.

The rearrangement uses TRBV11-2 and TRBJ2-5; 10 nucleotides align to TRBD2. Trimming removed 5 bases from V and 4 bases from J; junction bases left unmatched: 13. CDR3 size: 17 residues. The V gene's germline CDR1 is SGHAT and CDR2 FQNNGV. The CDR3 reads CASSASLAGVPPETQYF. The CDR3 DNA sequence: TGTGCCAGCAGCGCTAGCCTAGCGGGAGTACCCCCAGAGACCCAGTACTTC.

The chain links TRBV10-3 to TRBJ1-1, with no clear D. V was pared by 3 bases and J by 4 bases, with 15 bases between. The germline CDR1 and CDR2 sequences are ENHRY and SYGVKD. The CDR3 runs to 15 residues. The CDR3 here is CAISEPARSFTEAFF. CDR3 DNA: TGTGCCATCAGTGAACCCGCCAGATCTTTCACTGAAGCTTTCTTT.

J is TRBJ1-2 and V is TRBV11-2; 10 nucleotides line up with TRBD1. J was trimmed by 4 bases and V by 5 bases; bases with no gene match: 7. The CDR3 spans 15 residues. Germline CDR1 SGHAT, CDR2 FQNNGV. The CDR3 DNA follows: TGTGCCAGCAGCAGGGGGACAGGGGTTTCCTATGGCTACACCTTC. Encoded protein: CASSRGTGVSYGYTF. Together with reference TRBV11-2 and TRBJ1-2, the CDR3 gives the full variable domain: EAGVAQSPRYKIIEKRQSVAFWCNPISGHATLYWYQQILGQGPKLLIQFQNNGVVDDSQLPKDRFSAERLKGVDSTLKIQPAKLEDSAVYLCASSRGTGVSYGYTFGSGTRLTVV.

V is TRBV6-6 and J is TRBJ1-5, with TRBD1 matching 9 bases. Germline CDR1 MNHNY, CDR2 SVGAGI (reference sequence). The CDR3 is 15 residues long. V gave up 0 bases and J gave up 7 bases; unmatched junction bases: 4. The CDR3 DNA is TGTGCCAGCAGTTACTCGGGACAGGGAAAACAGCCCCAGCATTTT. The encoded protein is CASSYSGQGKQPQHF.

The chain links TRBV6-5 to TRBJ2-1, with D possibly TRBD2 on 6 matching bases. CDR1 is MNHEY, CDR2 SVGAGI, per germline. This CDR3 is 12 amino acids long. CDR3 loop: CASTGLYNEQFF. The CDR3 nucleotides read TGTGCTTCGACGGGACTCTACAATGAGCAGTTCTTC.

The CDR3 loop is CASSGRDREFGNEQFF. As DNA, the CDR3 is TGCGCCAGCAGCGGCCGGGACAGGGAGTTCGGGAATGAGCAGTTCTTC. The genes are TRBV5-1 and TRBJ2-1; 9 nucleotides match TRBD1. The CDR3 length is 16 residues. V shed 4 bases, J shed 7 bases, and the junction held 12 bases outside the gene matches. The germline V gene encodes CDR1 SGHRS and CDR2 YFSETQ.

The J gene is TRBJ2-7, the V gene TRBV6-5; 11 bases map to TRBD1. The CDR3 length is 15 residues. V lost 0 bases to trimming and J lost 3 bases; unmatched junction nucleotides: 1. Germline V gives CDR1 MNHEY, CDR2 SVGAGI. This CDR3 reads CASSYSGTGGYEQYF. The CDR3 nucleotides are TGTGCCAGCAGTTACTCCGGGACAGGGGGCTACGAGCAGTACTTC.

The J gene is TRBJ1-2, the V gene TRBV29-1, with unresolved D. The CDR3 runs to 12 residues. The germline V gene encodes CDR1 SQVTM and CDR2 ANQGSEA. V dropped 0 bases and J dropped 14 bases, with 16 bases sitting between them. The CDR3 DNA is TGCAGCGTTGAAGAAGGGCGGGAACCTACGACCTTC. The encoded protein is CSVEEGREPTTF.

V is TRBV5-1 and J is TRBJ1-4; D uncertain. The CDR3 runs to 15 residues. CDR1 is SGHRS, CDR2 YFSETQ, per germline. Trimming shortened V by 4 bases and J by 8 bases, and 18 bases separated the two germline ends. CDR3 bases: TGCGCCAGCAGCCCCTTAACGGCGGGAGGGGAAAAACTGTTTTTT. Protein product: CASSPLTAGGEKLFF.

This clone has a handful of counts. The rearrangement uses TRBV9 and TRBJ1-1, with D perhaps TRBD1 (5 bases). CDR1 and CDR2 (germline): SGDLS, YYNGEE. V was shortened by 4 bases and J by 6 bases, with 10 bases between the two germline ends. This CDR3 has 12 amino acids. As DNA, the CDR3 is TGTGCCAGCAGCCCCCGCAGGGCTGAAGCTTTCTTT. Its protein product is CASSPRRAEAFF.

This clone is a singleton in its sample. The V call is TRBV5-4, the J call TRBJ2-2; weak D call: TRBD2 (6 bases). The V gene's germline CDR1 is SGHNT and CDR2 YYREEE (reference sequence). This CDR3 spans 16 amino acids. The ends were cut back, 3 bases at V and 5 bases at J, with 17 bases in the middle. CDR3: CASSWGGPGVTGELFF. As DNA, the CDR3 is TGTGCCAGCAGCTGGGGAGGACCGGGGGTGACCGGGGAGCTGTTTTTT.

This clone turned up a few times. In DNA form, the CDR3 reads TGTGCCAGCAGTTTAATAGGGGCTGAAGCTTTCTTT. Amino acid sequence: CASSLIGAEAFF. The J gene is TRBJ1-1, the V gene TRBV6-5; tentative D call: TRBD1 (5 bases). This CDR3 comprises 12 residues. The germline CDR1 and CDR2 sequences are MNHEY and SVGAGI. The V and J ends lost 4 bases and 6 bases respectively, with 9 bases between them.

This chain links TRBV6-5 with TRBJ1-5; D may be TRBD1 (6 bases). Trimming removed 0 bases from V and 7 bases from J, with 16 bases in between. The CDR3 runs to 16 residues. In germline, CDR1 is MNHEY, CDR2 SVGAGI. Here the CDR3 DNA reads TGTGCCAGCAGTTACTCGAGGTCGGGGGGCGGCCAGCCCCAGCATTTT. It encodes CASSYSRSGGGQPQHF.

The chain is built from TRBV19 and TRBJ1-1; TRBD1 matches 9 bases. There are 15 residues in the CDR3. Germline V CDR1 and CDR2: LNHDA, SQIVND (reference sequence). Trimming removed 8 bases from V and 0 bases from J; junction bases left unmatched: 7. The CDR3 loop reads CASRRDRELNTEAFF. The DNA of the CDR3 is TGTGCCAGTCGCCGGGACAGGGAGTTGAACACTGAAGCTTTCTTT.

The CDR3 spells CASSPSMRGTNTEAFF. The CDR3 DNA follows: TGTGCCAGCTCACCCTCGATGAGGGGGACGAACACTGAAGCTTTCTTT. The chain combines TRBV18 with TRBJ1-1; tentatively, D is TRBD1 (6 bases). V was clipped by 3 bases and J by 1 base, with 15 bases between them. The CDR3 runs to 16 residues. Germline assignment: CDR1 KGHSH and CDR2 LQKENI.

The V call is TRBV7-9, the J call TRBJ2-1; D possibly corresponds to TRBD2 (6 bases). Trimming removed 6 bases from V and 4 bases from J, with 13 bases in between. CDR1 is SEHNR, CDR2 FQNEAQ, per germline (reference sequence). The CDR3 is made up of 14 amino acids. CDR3 amino acids: CASSWTGTYNEQFF. CDR3 bases: TGTGCCAGCAGTTGGACCGGGACTTACAATGAGCAGTTCTTC.

This chain uses TRBV6-4 with TRBJ2-2, with 12 positions matching TRBD1. Germline-derived CDR1 and CDR2 are MRHNA and SNTAGT. V was pared by 9 bases and J by 0 bases, with 11 bases of the junction left unmatched. The CDR3 is made up of 18 amino acids. The CDR3 DNA sequence: TGTGCCAGGGGGGAAACGGGACAGGGGGCCACGAACACCGGGGAGCTGTTTTTT. Protein sequence: CARGETGQGATNTGELFF.

V usage is TRBV27 and J usage is TRBJ2-7, with TRBD1 as a possible D gene (6 bases). Trimming removed 4 bases at V and 2 bases at J, with 12 bases between. The V gene's germline CDR1 is MNHEY and CDR2 SMNVEV (reference sequence). The CDR3 extends over 14 amino acids. The CDR3 sequence is CASSSGAGAYEQYF. The CDR3 region has the DNA TGTGCCAGCAGTTCAGGGGCAGGGGCCTACGAGCAGTACTTC.